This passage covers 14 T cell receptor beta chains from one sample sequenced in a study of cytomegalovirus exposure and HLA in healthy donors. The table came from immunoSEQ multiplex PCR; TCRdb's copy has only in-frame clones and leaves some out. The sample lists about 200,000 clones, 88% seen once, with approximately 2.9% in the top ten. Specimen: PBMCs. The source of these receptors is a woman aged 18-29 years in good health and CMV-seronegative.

The CDR3 protein is CASSPTNRGDTEAFF. In DNA form, the CDR3 reads TGTGCCAGCAGTCCGACTAACAGGGGGGACACTGAAGCTTTCTTT. J is TRBJ1-1 and V is TRBV7-6, with 8 nucleotides matching TRBD1. Germline lookup yields CDR1 SGHVS and CDR2 FNYEAQ. The CDR3 runs 15 residues. J gave up 3 bases and V 6 bases, and 9 bases lay outside the gene matches.

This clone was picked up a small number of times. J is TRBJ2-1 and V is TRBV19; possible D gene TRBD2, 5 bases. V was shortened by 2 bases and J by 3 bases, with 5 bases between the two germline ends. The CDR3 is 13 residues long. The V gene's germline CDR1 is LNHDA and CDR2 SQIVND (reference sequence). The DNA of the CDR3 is TGTGCCAGTAGTATACGGGACTACAATGAGCAGTTCTTC. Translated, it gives CASSIRDYNEQFF. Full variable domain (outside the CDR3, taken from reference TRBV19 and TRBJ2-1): DGGITQSPKYLFRKEGQNVTLSCEQNLNHDAMYWYRQDPGQGLRLIYYSQIVNDFQKGDIAEGYSVSREKKESFPLTVTSAQKNPTAFYLCASSIRDYNEQFFGPGTRLTVL.

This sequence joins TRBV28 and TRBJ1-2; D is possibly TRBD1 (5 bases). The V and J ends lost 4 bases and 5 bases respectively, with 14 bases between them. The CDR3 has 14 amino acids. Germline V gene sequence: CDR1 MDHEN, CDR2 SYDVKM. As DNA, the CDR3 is TGTGCCAGCAGTTCTCCCAGGACACGGTATGGCTACACCTTC. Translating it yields CASSSPRTRYGYTF.

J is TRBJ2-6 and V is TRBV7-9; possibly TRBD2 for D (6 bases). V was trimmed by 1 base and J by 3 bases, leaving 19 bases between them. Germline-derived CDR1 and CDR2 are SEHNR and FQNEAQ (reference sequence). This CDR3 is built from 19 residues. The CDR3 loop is CASSLGVGDSLVGANVLTF. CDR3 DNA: TGTGCCAGCAGCTTAGGGGTAGGGGACTCTTTGGTTGGGGCCAACGTCCTGACTTTC.

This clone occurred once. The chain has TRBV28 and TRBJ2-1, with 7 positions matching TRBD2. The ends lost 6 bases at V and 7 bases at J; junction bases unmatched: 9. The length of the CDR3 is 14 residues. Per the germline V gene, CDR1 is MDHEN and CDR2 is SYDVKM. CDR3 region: CASREGGEGNEQFF. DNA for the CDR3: TGTGCCAGCAGGGAAGGAGGGGAGGGGAATGAGCAGTTCTTC.

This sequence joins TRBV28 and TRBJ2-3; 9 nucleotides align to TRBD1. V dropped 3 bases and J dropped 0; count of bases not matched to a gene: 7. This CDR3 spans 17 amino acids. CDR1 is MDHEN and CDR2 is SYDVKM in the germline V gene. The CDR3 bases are TGTGCCAGCAGTTTCTCCGGGACAGGGAAGAGCACAGATACGCAGTATTTT. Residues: CASSFSGTGKSTDTQYF. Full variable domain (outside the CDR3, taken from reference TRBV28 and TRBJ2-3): DVKVTQSSRYLVKRTGEKVFLECVQDMDHENMFWYRQDPGLGLRLIYFSYDVKMKEKGDIPEGYSVSREKKERFSLILESASTNQTSMYLCASSFSGTGKSTDTQYFGPGTRLTVL.

The CDR3 DNA sequence: TGTGCCAGCAGAGAGGATAGTGCCGAGGGAAACACCATATATTTT. It translates to CASREDSAEGNTIYF. The rearrangement joins TRBV5-4 to TRBJ1-3; unclear D gene. Germline V lookup: CDR1 SGHNT, CDR2 YYREEE (reference sequence). The CDR3 spans 15 residues. The ends were cut back, 5 bases at V and 4 bases at J, with 16 bases in the middle.

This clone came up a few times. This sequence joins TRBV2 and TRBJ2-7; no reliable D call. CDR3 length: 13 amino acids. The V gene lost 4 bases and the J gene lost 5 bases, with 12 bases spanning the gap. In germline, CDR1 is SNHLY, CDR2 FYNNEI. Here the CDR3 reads CASSVPGPHEQYF. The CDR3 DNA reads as TGTGCCAGCAGTGTTCCGGGTCCCCACGAGCAGTACTTC. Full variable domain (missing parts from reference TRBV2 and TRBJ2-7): EPEVTQTPSHQVTQMGQEVILRCVPISNHLYFYWYRQILGQKVEFLVSFYNNEISEKSEIFDDQFSVERPDGSNFTLKIRSTKLEDSAMYFCASSVPGPHEQYFGPGTRLTVT.

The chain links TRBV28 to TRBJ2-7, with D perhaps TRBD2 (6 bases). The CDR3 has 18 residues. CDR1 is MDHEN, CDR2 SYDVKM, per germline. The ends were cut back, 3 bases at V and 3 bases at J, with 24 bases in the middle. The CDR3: CASSFLASKTGVIYEQYF. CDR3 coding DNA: TGTGCCAGCAGTTTCCTCGCATCTAAAACGGGAGTTATCTACGAGCAGTACTTC.

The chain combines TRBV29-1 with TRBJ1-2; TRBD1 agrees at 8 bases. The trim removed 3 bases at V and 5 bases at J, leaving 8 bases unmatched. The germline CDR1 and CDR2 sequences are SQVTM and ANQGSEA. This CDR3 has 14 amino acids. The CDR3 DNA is TGCAGCGTTGACACAGGGGGTGTAAGTTATGGCTACACCTTC. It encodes CSVDTGGVSYGYTF.

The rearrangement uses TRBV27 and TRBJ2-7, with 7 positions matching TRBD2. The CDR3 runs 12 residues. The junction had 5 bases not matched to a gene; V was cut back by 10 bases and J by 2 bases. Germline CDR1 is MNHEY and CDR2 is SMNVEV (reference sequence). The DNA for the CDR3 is TGTGCCACAGCCGGACTAGCCTACGAGCAGTACTTC. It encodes CATAGLAYEQYF.

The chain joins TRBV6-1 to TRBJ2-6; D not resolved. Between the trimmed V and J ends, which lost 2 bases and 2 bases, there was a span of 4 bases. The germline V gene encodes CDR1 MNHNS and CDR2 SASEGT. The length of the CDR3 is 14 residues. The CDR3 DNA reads TGTGCCAGCAGTGAACTAGCTGGGGCCAACGTCCTGACTTTC. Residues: CASSELAGANVLTF.

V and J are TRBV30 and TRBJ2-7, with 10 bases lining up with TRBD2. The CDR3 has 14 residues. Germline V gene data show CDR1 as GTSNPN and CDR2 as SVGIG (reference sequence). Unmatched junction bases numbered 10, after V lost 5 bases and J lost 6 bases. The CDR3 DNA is TGTGCCTGGGCTAGGGGGACTAGCGCTCGCGAGCAGTACTTC. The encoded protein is CAWARGTSAREQYF. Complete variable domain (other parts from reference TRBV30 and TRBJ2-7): SQTIHQWPATLVQPVGSPLSLECTVEGTSNPNLYWYRQAAGRGLQLLFYSVGIGQISSEVPQNLSASRPQDRQFILSSKKLLLSDSGFYLCAWARGTSAREQYFGPGTRLTVT.

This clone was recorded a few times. CDR3 nucleotides: TGCGCCAGCAGCCAAGGGGGCTCCAATGAGCAGTTCTTC. The encoded protein is CASSQGGSNEQFF. V is TRBV4-1 and J is TRBJ2-1; the D gene is possibly TRBD1 (5 bases). CDR3 length: 13 residues. The germline gives CDR1 MGHRA, CDR2 YSYEKL. Trimming took off 1 base at V and 6 bases at J, with 7 bases between the two ends.